Listed below are T cell receptor beta chains from one sample, sequenced in a study of metastatic and nonmetastatic thyroid tumors. TCRdb re-analyzed the PCR reads using MiXCR. The sample yields just under 60,000 clones, 15% to 20% seen once. Sequenced sample: blood. Receptor source: a male donor with papillary thyroid cancer or a benign thyroid nodule (not recorded which). Some clones in this sample may be carry-over from other donors' samples. CDR3s include the opening cysteine and the closing phenylalanine or tryptophan. The D gene is left open where the match is weak. Clone sizes are given selectively: once, few, many, or a class where the clone is expanded.

clone_size j_call v_call d_call cdr3_aa cdr3_nt
many TRBJ1-6 TRBV4-3 - CASSLGVNYNSPLHF TGCGCCAGCAGCCTGGGTGTTAACTATAATTCACCCCTCCACTTT
- TRBJ1-1 TRBV12-3/TRBV12-4 TRBD1 CASSLSPRTGSDTEAFF TGTGCCAGCAGTTTATCCCCAAGGACAGGATCGGACACTGAAGCTTTCTTT
many TRBJ1-1 TRBV25-1 TRBD1 CATATGLNTEAFF TGTGCCACCGCGACAGGGCTGAACACTGAAGCTTTCTTT
many TRBJ2-3 TRBV9 - CASSPGDTQYF TGTGCCAGCAGTCCTGGAGATACGCAGTATTTT
many TRBJ2-3 TRBV6-2/TRBV6-3 TRBD2 CASSYVLAGGQDTQYF TGTGCCAGCAGTTACGTCCTAGCGGGAGGGCAAGATACGCAGTATTTT
many TRBJ1-5 TRBV6-2/TRBV6-3 - CASTPRGLQVGMQPQHF TGTGCCAGCACCCCAAGGGGCCTTCAGGTCGGGATGCAGCCCCAGCATTTT
few TRBJ2-7 TRBV27 - CASRPRTDYEQYF TGTGCCAGCAGGCCCCGTACCGACTACGAGCAGTACTTC
many TRBJ2-2 TRBV2 - CASSELARRGAGELFF TGTGCCAGCAGTGAGCTAGCGAGGAGAGGGGCCGGGGAGCTGTTTTTT
many TRBJ2-5 TRBV5-6 TRBD2 CASSLVSGRAQTQYF TGTGCCAGCAGCTTGGTGAGCGGGAGGGCCCAGACCCAGTACTTC
many TRBJ1-4 TRBV4-2 - CASSQELLAAGELFF TGTGCCAGCAGCCAAGAGTTGCTGGCGGCGGGGGAACTGTTTTTT
many TRBJ1-6 TRBV20-1 - CSVPDGGSNSPLHF TGCAGTGTACCCGACGGAGGATCCAATTCACCCCTCCACTTT
many TRBJ2-2 TRBV20-1 - CSARQSLWGTGELFF TGCAGTGCTAGACAATCACTCTGGGGTACCGGGGAGCTGTTTTTT
- TRBJ2-7 TRBV15 - CAASRDGRNEQHF TGTGCCGCCAGCAGAGATGGACGGAACGAGCAGCACTTC
few TRBJ1-1 TRBV28 TRBD1 CASSLEGRGYLGYTEAFF TGTGCCAGCAGTTTAGAGGGCAGGGGGTATTTGGGGTACACTGAAGCTTTCTTT
many TRBJ1-3 TRBV18 TRBD1 CASSATGPTGGSGNTIYF TGTGCCAGCTCAGCTACCGGGCCTACAGGGGGATCAGGAAACACCATATATTTT
many TRBJ2-2 TRBV18 TRBD1 CASSSGQARTGELFF TGTGCCAGCTCATCGGGACAGGCGCGCACCGGGGAGCTGTTTTTT
many TRBJ1-1 TRBV5-5 - CASSTRAENTEAFF TGTGCCAGCAGTACCCGGGCAGAGAACACTGAAGCTTTCTTT
many TRBJ1-5 TRBV19 - CASRWGEGNQPQHF TGTGCCAGTAGGTGGGGAGAGGGCAATCAGCCCCAGCATTTT
many TRBJ2-2 TRBV29-1 - CSVSRGGGTNTGELFF TGCAGCGTCTCACGCGGTGGCGGGACGAACACCGGGGAGCTGTTTTTT
many TRBJ2-6 TRBV11-1 - CASSPTSGANVLTF TGTGCCAGCAGCCCCACCTCTGGGGCCAACGTCCTGACTTTC
many TRBJ1-1 TRBV6-1 - CASSEQADTEAFF TGTGCCAGCAGTGAGCAGGCTGACACTGAAGCTTTCTTT
many TRBJ1-1 TRBV30 - CAWSVSGWFEAFF TGTGCCTGGAGTGTAAGTGGGTGGTTTGAAGCTTTCTTT
- TRBJ2-1 TRBV9 - CASSLTRYEGSGEQFF TGTGCCAGCAGCTTAACCCGATACGAGGGGTCAGGAGAGCAGTTCTTC
many TRBJ2-3 TRBV29-1 - CSVEEGSGVRGPTDTQYF TGCAGCGTTGAAGAGGGCTCCGGGGTCAGGGGCCCCACAGATACGCAGTATTTT
many TRBJ2-3 TRBV18 TRBD1 CASSTGQAFQTDTQYF TGTGCCAGCTCAACGGGACAGGCCTTCCAAACAGATACGCAGTATTTT
many TRBJ1-1 TRBV16 - CASSQSRVSAEAFF TGTGCCAGCAGCCAATCGCGGGTGTCCGCTGAAGCTTTCTTT
- TRBJ1-3 TRBV11-1 - CASSHPTDRSGNTIYF TGTGCCAGCAGCCACCCGACAGACAGGTCTGGAAACACCATATATTTT
many TRBJ2-3 TRBV27 TRBD1 CASRCKQGKYF TGTGCCAGCCGGTGTAAACAGGGGAAGTATTTT
many TRBJ1-2 TRBV20-1 - CSARIQANYGYTF TGCAGTGCTAGGATCCAGGCCAACTATGGCTACACCTTC
- TRBJ2-7 TRBV7-8 - CASRLTKGAYEQYF TGTGCCAGCAGACTAACGAAAGGGGCCTACGAGCAGTACTTC
many TRBJ2-5 TRBV24-1 TRBD1 CAVQQGSETQYF TGTGCCGTACAACAGGGGAGCGAGACCCAGTACTTC
many TRBJ2-5 TRBV9 - CASSATGTLQETQYF TGTGCCAGCAGCGCCACCGGGACACTCCAAGAGACCCAGTACTTC
many TRBJ2-1 TRBV12-3/TRBV12-4 - CASSNFPGGKSNEQFF TGTGCCAGCAGCAACTTTCCGGGCGGGAAATCCAATGAGCAGTTCTTC
many TRBJ2-2 TRBV9 - CASSAAQRYNTGELFF TGTGCCAGCAGCGCCGCCCAACGATATAACACCGGGGAGCTGTTTTTT
few TRBJ2-7 TRBV28 - CASRTGTPIYEQYF TGTGCCAGCAGGACCGGGACACCTATCTACGAGCAGTACTTC
many TRBJ2-1 TRBV2 - CASRTTLGPQFF TGTGCCAGCAGGACCACACTTGGGCCCCAGTTCTTC
many TRBJ2-1 TRBV6-5 TRBD1 CASSLTPRTGVFPNEQFF TGTGCCAGCAGTCTAACCCCGAGGACAGGGGTTTTCCCCAATGAGCAGTTCTTC
many TRBJ1-1 TRBV27 - CASSYGMNTEAFF TGTGCCAGCAGTTACGGAATGAACACTGAAGCTTTCTTT
many TRBJ2-1 TRBV10-1 TRBD2 CASSYKRLAGVPYNEQFF TGCGCCAGCAGTTACAAAAGACTAGCGGGAGTCCCCTACAATGAGCAGTTCTTC
- TRBJ2-2 TRBV20-1 - CSARDQGMSGELFF TGCAGTGCTAGAGACCAGGGCATGTCCGGGGAGCTGTTTTTT
- TRBJ1-2 TRBV6-2/TRBV6-3 - CASIILPGSWMDHNYGYTF TGTGCCAGCATCATACTCCCAGGGTCCTGGATGGATCATAACTATGGCTACACCTTC
- TRBJ2-2 TRBV30 - CAWAGTPNTWELFF TGTGCCTGGGCCGGGACACCCAACACCTGGGAGCTTTTTTTT
many TRBJ1-2 TRBV6-1 - CASSPGTLNRYGYTF TGTGCCAGCAGTCCCGGGACACTAAACCGCTATGGCTACACCTTC
- TRBJ2-2 TRBV7-2 - CASSSRLAPWGAVF TGTGCCAGCAGCTCCCGGTTAGCCCCGTGGGGAGCTGTTTTT
many TRBJ2-5 TRBV28 - CASGETIQETQYF TGTGCCAGCGGGGAAACAATCCAAGAGACCCAGTACTTC
many TRBJ2-3 TRBV5-1 - CASSLGRAGTSTDTQYF TGCGCCAGCAGCTTGGGTCGGGCGGGAACTAGCACAGATACGCAGTATTTT
many TRBJ2-1 TRBV4-2 TRBD2 CASSRTRLAGPNNEQFF TGTGCCAGCAGCCGCACCCGACTAGCGGGACCAAACAATGAGCAGTTCTTC
- TRBJ1-5 TRBV28 - CASRGGEPQHF TGTGCCAGCAGGGGAGGTGAGCCCCAGCATTTT
many TRBJ1-3 TRBV30 - CAWSDSPGNTIYF TGTGCCTGGAGTGACAGTCCTGGAAACACCATATATTTT
many TRBJ2-1 TRBV7-9 TRBD2 CASSSGTSGGSYNEQFF TGTGCCAGCAGCTCCGGGACTAGCGGAGGCTCCTACAATGAGCAGTTCTTC